This T cell receptor (beta chain) was observed in a study of identical twins. Study outcomes and limitations: The study found weaker excess twin sharing in beta out-of-frame sequences.

The CDR3 spans 15 residues. Germline assignment: CDR1 SGHRS and CDR2 YFSETQ. V trimming: 3 bases; J trimming: 5 bases; junction bases outside the gene matches: 5. Worth noting for this clonotype: The target antigen is unknown.

A universal primer site was created by template switching, with the cDNA bearing unique molecular identifiers. TCRdb fed the 5' RACE reads into MiXCR, producing one record per CDR3 protein. Among 450,000 or so distinct CDR3 sequences listed, about 24% were seen once. These data also featured in a second study, about T cells expressing NK-cell markers. As reported in that work: Sorted CD3+CD56+NKG2C+, CD3+CD56+NKG2C- and CD3+CD56-NKG2C+ T cells supplied TCR beta repertoires.

Sequencing input: CD4+ T cells sorted from blood. This clonotype was obtained from a woman under 30 in good health. This rearrangement joins TRBV5-1 to TRBJ2-5; 12 bases map to TRBD2. CDR3 amino acids: CASSSTSGRYETQYF. DNA of the CDR3: TGCGCCAGCAGCTCGACTAGCGGGAGATATGAGACCCAGTACTTC.